The 3 T cell receptor beta chains reported below all come from one sample, sequenced in a study of cytomegalovirus exposure and HLA in healthy donors (dated by TCRdb to 2017 to 2019). Library construction relied on the immunoSEQ multiplex PCR assay. For the multiplex PCR, a mixture combining 60 forward primers for TCR Vbeta segments and 13 reverse primers for TCR Jbeta segments was used. Here the immuneACCESS table is served through TCRdb, limited to in-frame sequences with V and J called. Missing clones are a known gap in these copies; in checked studies unresolved V genes cover under half, and the rest lacks a known reason. The sample includes more than 85,000 clones, with 76% observed a single time. Together, the top ten hold roughly 8% of the sample. Sequenced sample: PBMCs. The receptors stem from a woman aged 45-65 years in good health and CMV-seropositive.

The rearrangement uses TRBV7-9 and TRBJ2-5; 9 nucleotides line up with TRBD2. The CDR3 extends over 16 amino acids. CDR1 SEHNR and CDR2 FQNEAQ come from the germline V gene (reference sequence). V shed 6 bases and J 5 bases; nucleotides not matched to a gene: 13. CDR3 in DNA: TGTGCCAGCAGGGAGGAAAGGACTAGCGCGCGGGAGACCCAGTACTTC. Residues: CASREERTSARETQYF.

This clone was counted a single time. This chain links TRBV2 with TRBJ2-5; TRBD1 matches at 8 bases. Germline CDR1 reads SNHLY; CDR2 reads FYNNEI. The CDR3 runs 14 residues. J lost 5 bases, V lost 8 bases, and 10 bases had no gene match. CDR3 DNA: TGTGCCAGCTGCGAAGGCAGGGGGCAGGAGACCCAGTACTTC. This sequence encodes CASCEGRGQETQYF.

In this sample, this clone turned up a few times. The genes are TRBV7-2 and TRBJ2-7; D possibly corresponds to TRBD1 (6 bases). Germline CDR1 reads SGHTA; CDR2 reads FQGNSA. Trimming left V 5 bases short and J 4 bases short, with 15 bases between. This CDR3 contains 14 residues. The CDR3 coding sequence is TGTGCCAGCAGCCAGAACAGGGATTTATACGAGCAGTACTTC. Encoded protein: CASSQNRDLYEQYF.